The T cell receptor (beta chain) described here comes from a study of blood T cell repertoires in COVID-19. Study-level background: Material from acute and convalescent COVID-19 was sourced from the United States, Italy and Spain. PBMCs, B-cell-depleted T cells, or T cells provided the cDNA or gDNA that made up the material.

Germline-derived CDR1 and CDR2 are SGHTA and FQGNSA. This CDR3 spans 15 amino acids. V was pared by 2 bases and J by 0 bases, with 8 bases between. Generated by immunoSEQ multiplex PCR, the TCRdb table keeps only in-frame clones and is missing some. The table records around 150,000 clones, around 80% of them present only once. The origin of this receptor is a man aged 55 to 70 who had recovered from COVID-19. The genes are TRBV7-2 and TRBJ1-5; perhaps TRBD1 as D (5 bases). The sequenced sample consisted of peripheral blood. CDR3 loop: CASSLQGYSNQPQHF. CDR3 bases: TGTGCCAGCAGCTTACAGGGATATAGCAATCAGCCCCAGCATTTT.